The following is a T cell receptor beta chain sequence with its context. Germline V lookup: CDR1 LNHDA, CDR2 SQIVND (reference sequence). The CDR3 is 15 residues long. The V end lost 5 bases, the J end lost 0 bases, and 11 bases lay between the germline ends. The data were obtained in a study of blood T cell repertoires in COVID-19. In the study's own analysis: It was from reference gene primer amplification that nucleated cell counts were estimated. TCRdb keeps only in-frame clones here, not all; method: immunoSEQ multiplex PCR. D and trimming were read from the DNA, whereas the V and J calls and clone size are those reported in that table. This table holds some 130,000 clones, about 80% found once.

The receptor was derived from a man aged 35 to 55 with active or convalescent COVID-19. The gene calls are TRBV19 and TRBJ1-3; D might be TRBD1 (5 bases). The source material was peripheral blood. For the CDR3, the DNA is TGTGCCAGTAGTTTCGACAGACCCTCTGGAAACACCATATATTTT. It codes for CASSFDRPSGNTIYF.